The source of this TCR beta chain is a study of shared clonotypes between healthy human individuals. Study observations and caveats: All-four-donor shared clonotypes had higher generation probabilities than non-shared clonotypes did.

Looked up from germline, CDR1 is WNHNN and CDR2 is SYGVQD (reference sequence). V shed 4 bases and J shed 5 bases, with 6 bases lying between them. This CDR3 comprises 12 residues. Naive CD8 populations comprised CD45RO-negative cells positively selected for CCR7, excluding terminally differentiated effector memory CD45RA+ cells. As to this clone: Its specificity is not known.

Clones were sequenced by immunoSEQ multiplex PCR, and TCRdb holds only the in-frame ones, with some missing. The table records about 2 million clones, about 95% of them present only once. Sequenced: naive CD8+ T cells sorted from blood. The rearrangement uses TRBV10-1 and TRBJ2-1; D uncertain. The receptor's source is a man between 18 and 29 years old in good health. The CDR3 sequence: CASSGPDNEQFF. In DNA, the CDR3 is TGCGCCAGCAGTGGCCCAGACAATGAGCAGTTCTTC.